Here is one TCR beta chain with its context. Antigen: not known. This sample is part of a study of CD8+ T cells in alopecia areata. Findings of the study overall: In scalp samples, resident alphabeta T cells of normal skin are also sequenced.

Alopecia areata patients provided lesional scalp punch biopsies and peripheral blood, both collected for the study. RNA was isolated and reverse transcribed to cDNA, the sequencing template. Repertoires were generated with immunoSEQ multiplex PCR, while TCRdb's copy carries only in-frame clones and drops some. The sample has fewer than 200,000 clones, 59% seen once. The sample consisted of CD4+ T cells sorted from blood, taken at week 0. The receptor comes from a human donor with alopecia areata.

The CDR3 nucleotides read TGTGCCAGCAGCTTAGTAGTAGGACAGGGTTTCCACGAGCAGTACTTC. Translation gives CASSLVVGQGFHEQYF. The gene calls are TRBV7-6 and TRBJ2-7; 8 positions agree with TRBD1. V was pared by 1 base and J by 5 bases, with 10 bases of the junction left unmatched. Germline-derived CDR1 and CDR2 are SGHVS and FNYEAQ. The CDR3 consists of 16 residues.